This record concerns one T cell receptor beta chain sequence. The clone's antigen remains unknown. No much larger clonotype is one base removed from it; base qualities were not supplied. The data derive from a study of memory B cells and T cells in multiple sclerosis listed by TCRdb under 2018. Some background on the complete study: In multiple sclerosis patients, the study set the TCR beta repertoires of autoproliferating peripheral T cells against those of T cells infiltrating brain lesions. TCR sequencing included two multiple sclerosis patients for whom either brain lesions at autopsy or brain-infiltrating cells from biopsy were available.

Genomic DNA was extracted, and the immunoSEQ Platform was used to amplify TCRbeta CDR3 regions from that DNA. The immunoSEQ assay used multiplex PCR together with high-throughput sequencing and a bioinformatics pipeline from the vendor. The authors' pipeline ran thus. Non-productive sequences and CDR3s shorter than 4 amino acids were excluded, and clonotype frequencies were recalculated for each sample. Shared clonotypes were identified in immunoSEQ Analyzer 2.0 as identical CDR3 amino acid, V gene and J gene sequences. Repertoire overlap was normalized by dividing shared clonotype counts by the product of both clone-set sizes, with the result scaled by 1000 into arbitrary units. In TCRdb, the immuneACCESS table is reduced to in-frame sequences with V and J assigned. These tables do not hold every clone; where another copy was compared, an unresolved V gene accounts for under half, and the others remain unexplained. The DNA was the basis for D and trimming; V, J and clone size are from that table. The sample table holds around 30,000 clones, of which about 82% were seen once. The ten largest account for roughly 2.6% of the sample.

Study-wide conclusions, independent of this receptor: Clone-set sizes varied between compartments, which affected the numbers of shared clonotypes and made normalization necessary.

After CFSE-labeled PBMCs were cultured without any stimulus, the autoproliferating (CFSEdim) and non-proliferating (CFSEhi) T cell fractions were each sequenced on their own. In total, more than 4x10^7 CFSE-labeled PBMCs were cultured without stimulus for six to eight days, after which replicate wells were pooled. PBMCs were labeled with roughly 0.5 uM CFSE and cultured in serum-free AIM-V medium without exogenous stimuli. PBMCs were obtained by Ficoll density gradient centrifugation and kept cryopreserved until use. Live 7-AAD-negative cells were sorted on a FACSAria III, washed with PBS, and frozen at -80 degrees C as dry pellets. In the germline V gene, CDR1 corresponds to KGHSH and CDR2 to LQKENI. Measured from the cysteine to the phenylalanine, the CDR3 is 15 residues long. This entry keeps only the CDR3 DNA: 45 bases, framed from base 1. Trimming at the junction amounts to 3 bases on V and 7 bases on J, and the germline ends lie 16 bases apart.

This receptor was taken from a human donor with multiple sclerosis. The chain is encoded by TRBV18 joined to TRBJ2-1; the D element could tentatively be TRBD1 or TRBD2, as 5 bases agree for each. Sequencing was done on a sample of PBMCs from blood kept in culture. The DNA sequence is given as TGTGCCAGCTCACCCCGGGACCTCCTGGGGAATGAGCAGTTCTTC. Translated, it gives CASSPRDLLGNEQFF.